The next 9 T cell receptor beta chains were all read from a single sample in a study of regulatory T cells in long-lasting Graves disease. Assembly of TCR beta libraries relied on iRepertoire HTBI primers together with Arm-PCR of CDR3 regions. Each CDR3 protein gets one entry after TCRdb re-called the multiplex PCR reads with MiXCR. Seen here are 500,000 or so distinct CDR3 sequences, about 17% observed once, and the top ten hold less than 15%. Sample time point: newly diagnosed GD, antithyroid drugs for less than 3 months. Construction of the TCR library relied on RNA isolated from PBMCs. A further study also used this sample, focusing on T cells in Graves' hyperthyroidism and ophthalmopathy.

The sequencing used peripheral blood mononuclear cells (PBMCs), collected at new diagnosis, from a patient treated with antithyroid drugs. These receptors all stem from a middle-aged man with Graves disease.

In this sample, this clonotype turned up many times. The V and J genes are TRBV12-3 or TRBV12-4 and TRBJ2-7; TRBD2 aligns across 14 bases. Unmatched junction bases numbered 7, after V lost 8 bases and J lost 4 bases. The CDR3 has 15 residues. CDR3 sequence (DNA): TGTGCCAGCGCCCGGACTAGCGGGAGGCAATACGAGCAGTACTTC. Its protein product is CASARTSGRQYEQYF.

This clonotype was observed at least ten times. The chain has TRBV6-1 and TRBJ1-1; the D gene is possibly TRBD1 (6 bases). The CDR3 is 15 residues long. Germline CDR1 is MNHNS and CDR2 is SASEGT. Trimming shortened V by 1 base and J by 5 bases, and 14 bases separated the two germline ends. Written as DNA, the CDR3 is TGTGCCAGCAGTGAAGTTGGCAGGGGATCAACTGAAGCTTTCTTT. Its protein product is CASSEVGRGSTEAFF.

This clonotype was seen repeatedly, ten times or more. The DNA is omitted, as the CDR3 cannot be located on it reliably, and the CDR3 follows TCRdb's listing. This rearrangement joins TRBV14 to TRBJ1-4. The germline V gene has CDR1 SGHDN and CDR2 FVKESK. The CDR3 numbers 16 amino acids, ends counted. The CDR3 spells CASSQYFGRENEKLFF.

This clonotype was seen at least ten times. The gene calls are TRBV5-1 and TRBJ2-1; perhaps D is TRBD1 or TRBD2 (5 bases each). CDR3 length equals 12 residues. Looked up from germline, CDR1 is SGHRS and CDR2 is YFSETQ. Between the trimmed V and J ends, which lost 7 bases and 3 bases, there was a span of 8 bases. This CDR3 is CASGGNYNEQFF. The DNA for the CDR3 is TGCGCCAGCGGGGGAAACTACAATGAGCAGTTCTTC.

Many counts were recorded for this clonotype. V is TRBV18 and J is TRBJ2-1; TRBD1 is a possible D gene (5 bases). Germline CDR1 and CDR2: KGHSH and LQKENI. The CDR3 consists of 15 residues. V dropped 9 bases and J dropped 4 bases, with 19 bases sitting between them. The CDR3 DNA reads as TGTGCCAGTCGCAGAACGGGCAGGGATTACAATGAGCAGTTCTTC. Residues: CASRRTGRDYNEQFF.

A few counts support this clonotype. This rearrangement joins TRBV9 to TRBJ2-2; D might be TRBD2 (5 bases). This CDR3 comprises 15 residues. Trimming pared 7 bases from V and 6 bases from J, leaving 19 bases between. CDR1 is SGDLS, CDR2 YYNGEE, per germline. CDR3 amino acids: CASGGPSELPGELFF. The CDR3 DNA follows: TGTGCCAGCGGAGGCCCCTCGGAGCTCCCCGGGGAGCTGTTTTTT. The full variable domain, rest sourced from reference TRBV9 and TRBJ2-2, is DSGVTQTPKHLITATGQRVTLRCSPRSGDLSVYWYQQSLDQGLQFLIQYYNGEERAKGNILERFSAQQFPDLHSELNLSSLELGDSALYFCASGGPSELPGELFFGEGSRLTVL.

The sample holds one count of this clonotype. The CDR3 bases are TGTGCCGTTTCTAGGACAGGGCGGCGGACTGAAGCTTTCTTT. Amino acid sequence: CAVSRTGRRTEAFF. This chain links TRBV11-1 with TRBJ1-1; 8 bases align to TRBD1. The CDR3 has 14 amino acids. With V trimmed by 11 bases and J by 5 bases, 13 bases remained unmatched. CDR1 and CDR2 (germline): SGHAT, FQDESV (reference sequence). Variable domain in full (rest from reference TRBV11-1 and TRBJ1-1): EAEVAQSPRYKITEKSQAVAFWCDPISGHATLYWYRQILGQGPELLVQFQDESVVDDSQLPKDRFSAERLKGVDSTLKIQPAELGDSAMYLCAVSRTGRRTEAFFGQGTRLTVV.

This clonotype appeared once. In DNA form, the CDR3 reads TGTGCCAGCAGCTTTACAGGGGGCCCCTACGAGCAGTACGTC. Translation gives CASSFTGGPYEQYV. The chain uses TRBV7-8 and TRBJ2-7; 9 positions agree with TRBD1. The trim removed 3 bases at V and 2 bases at J, leaving 2 bases unmatched. In germline, CDR1 is SGHVS, CDR2 FQNEAQ. The length of the CDR3 is 14 residues.

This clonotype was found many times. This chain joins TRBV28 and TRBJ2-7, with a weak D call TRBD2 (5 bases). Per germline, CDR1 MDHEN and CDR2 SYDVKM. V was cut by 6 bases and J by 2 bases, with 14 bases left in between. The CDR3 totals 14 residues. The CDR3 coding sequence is TGTGCCAGCAGCCCCGACGGGATCCCCTACGAGCAGTACTTC. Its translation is CASSPDGIPYEQYF.